This T cell receptor beta chain was sequenced in a study of T cell responses to AZD1222 COVID-19 vaccine. The V gene lost 1 base and the J gene lost 4 bases, with 14 bases spanning the gap. This CDR3 spans 16 amino acids. Per the germline V gene, CDR1 is MNHEY and CDR2 is SMNVEV (reference sequence). The study, taken as a whole, reports: Females outnumbered males among donors, who were mostly white British; clonal diversity was possibly underestimated. The number of AZD1222 recipients seropositive at baseline was only 6 or 7. A rise in Spike-specific TCR breadth and depth followed two AZD1222 doses.

Of note for this clone: As yet, its antigen is unknown.

TCRdb's table, derived via immunoSEQ multiplex PCR, lists solely in-frame clones and lacks some. The sample contains around 130,000 clones, roughly nine tenths of which appear only once. V usage is TRBV27 and J usage is TRBJ1-5, with no clear D. The sample in question was peripheral blood, obtained 28 days after the second AZD1222 dose. This TCR was recovered from an adult who received the AZD1222 COVID-19 vaccine. CDR3 in DNA: TGTGCCAGCAGTTTATATGGCTACAGCCCAAATCAGCCCCAGCATTTT. It encodes CASSLYGYSPNQPQHF.